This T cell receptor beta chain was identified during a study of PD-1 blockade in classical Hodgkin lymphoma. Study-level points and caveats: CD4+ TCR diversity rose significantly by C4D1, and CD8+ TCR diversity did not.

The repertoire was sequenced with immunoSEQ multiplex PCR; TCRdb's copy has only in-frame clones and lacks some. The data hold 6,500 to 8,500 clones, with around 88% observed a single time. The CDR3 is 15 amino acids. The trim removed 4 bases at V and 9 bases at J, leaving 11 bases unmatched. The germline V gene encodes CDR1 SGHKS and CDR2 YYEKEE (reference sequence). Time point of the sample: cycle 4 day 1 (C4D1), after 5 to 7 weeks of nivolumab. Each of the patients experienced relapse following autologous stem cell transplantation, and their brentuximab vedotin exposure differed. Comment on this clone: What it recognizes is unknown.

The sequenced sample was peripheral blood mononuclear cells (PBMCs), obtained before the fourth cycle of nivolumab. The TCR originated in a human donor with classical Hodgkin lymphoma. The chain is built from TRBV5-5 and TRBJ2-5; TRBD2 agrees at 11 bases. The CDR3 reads CASSTGTSGVRAQYF. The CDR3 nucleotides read TGTGCCAGCAGCACCGGGACTAGCGGCGTCAGGGCCCAGTACTTC. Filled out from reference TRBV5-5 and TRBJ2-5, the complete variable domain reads DAGVTQSPTHLIKTRGQQVTLRCSPISGHKSVSWYQQVLGQGPQFIFQYYEKEERGRGNFPDRFSARQFPNYSSELNVNALLLGDSALYLCASSTGTSGVRAQYFGPGTRLLVL.